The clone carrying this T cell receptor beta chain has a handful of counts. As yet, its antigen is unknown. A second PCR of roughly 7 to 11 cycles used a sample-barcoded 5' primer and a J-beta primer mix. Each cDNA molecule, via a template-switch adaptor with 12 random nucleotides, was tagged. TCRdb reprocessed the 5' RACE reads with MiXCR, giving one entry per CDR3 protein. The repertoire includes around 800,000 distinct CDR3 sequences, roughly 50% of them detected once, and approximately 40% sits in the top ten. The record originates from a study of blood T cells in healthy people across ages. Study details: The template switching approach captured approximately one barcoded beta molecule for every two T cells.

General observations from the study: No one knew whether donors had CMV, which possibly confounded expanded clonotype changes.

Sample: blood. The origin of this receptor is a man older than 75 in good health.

CDR3 sequence reads: CASSYPDRDRSYGYTF. In DNA, the CDR3 is TGTGCCAGCAGTTACCCCGACAGGGACCGATCCTATGGCTACACCTTC. The genes are TRBV6-6 and TRBJ1-2, with 7 bases that match TRBD1. The junction had 10 bases not matched to a gene; V was cut back by 2 bases and J by 4 bases. The CDR3 spans 16 residues. In germline, CDR1 is MNHNY, CDR2 SVGAGI (reference sequence).